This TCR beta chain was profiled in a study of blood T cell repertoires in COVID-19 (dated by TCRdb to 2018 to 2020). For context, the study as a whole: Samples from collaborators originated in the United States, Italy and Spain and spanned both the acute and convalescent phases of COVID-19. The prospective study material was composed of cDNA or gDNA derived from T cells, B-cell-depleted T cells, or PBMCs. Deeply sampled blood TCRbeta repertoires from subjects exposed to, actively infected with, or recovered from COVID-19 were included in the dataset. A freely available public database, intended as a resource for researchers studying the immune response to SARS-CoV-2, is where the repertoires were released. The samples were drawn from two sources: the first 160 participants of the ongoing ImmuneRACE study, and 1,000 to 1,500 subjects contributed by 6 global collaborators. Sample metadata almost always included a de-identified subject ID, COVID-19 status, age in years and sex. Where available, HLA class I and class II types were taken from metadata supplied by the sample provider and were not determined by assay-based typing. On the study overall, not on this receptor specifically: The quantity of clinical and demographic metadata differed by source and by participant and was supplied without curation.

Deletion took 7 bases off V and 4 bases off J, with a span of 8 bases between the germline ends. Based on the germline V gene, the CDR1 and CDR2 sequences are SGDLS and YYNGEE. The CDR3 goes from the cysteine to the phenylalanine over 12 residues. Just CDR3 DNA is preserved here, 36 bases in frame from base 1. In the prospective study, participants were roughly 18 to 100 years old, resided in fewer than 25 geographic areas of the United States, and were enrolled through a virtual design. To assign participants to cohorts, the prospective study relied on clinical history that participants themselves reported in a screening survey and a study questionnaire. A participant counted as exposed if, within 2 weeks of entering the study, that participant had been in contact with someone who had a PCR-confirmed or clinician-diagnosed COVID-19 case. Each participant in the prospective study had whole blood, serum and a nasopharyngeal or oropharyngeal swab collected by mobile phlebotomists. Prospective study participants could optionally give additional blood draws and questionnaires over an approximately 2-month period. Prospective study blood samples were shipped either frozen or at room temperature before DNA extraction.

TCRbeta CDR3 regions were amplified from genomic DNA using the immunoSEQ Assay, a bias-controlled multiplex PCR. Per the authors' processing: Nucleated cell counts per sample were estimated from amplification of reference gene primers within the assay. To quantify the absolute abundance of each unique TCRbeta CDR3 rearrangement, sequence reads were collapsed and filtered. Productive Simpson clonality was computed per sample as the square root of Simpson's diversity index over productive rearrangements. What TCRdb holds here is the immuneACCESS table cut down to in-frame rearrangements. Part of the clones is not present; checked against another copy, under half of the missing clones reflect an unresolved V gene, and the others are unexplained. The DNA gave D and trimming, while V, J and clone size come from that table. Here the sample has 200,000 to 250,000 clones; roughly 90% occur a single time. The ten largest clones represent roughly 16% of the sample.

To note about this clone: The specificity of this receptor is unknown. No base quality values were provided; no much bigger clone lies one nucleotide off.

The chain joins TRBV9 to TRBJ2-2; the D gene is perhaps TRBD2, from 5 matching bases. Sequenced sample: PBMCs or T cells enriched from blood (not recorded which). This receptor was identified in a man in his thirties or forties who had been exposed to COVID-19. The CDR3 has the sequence CASVAGTGELFF. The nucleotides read TGTGCCAGCGTGGCGGGCACCGGGGAGCTGTTTTTT.